This record covers a single TCR beta chain. Antigen specificity is unknown. Described treatment: 10-day PBMC culture with coronavirus spike peptide pools or control peptides (ViraFEST assay). Before the COVID-19 pandemic (2011-2018), CD4+ T cells were obtained from the unexposed donor. Peptide pool stimulation in ViraFEST expanded antigen-specific T cells, whose TCRs were then sequenced. The data derive from a study of vaccination and CD4 T cells after COVID-19. In the study overall: In culture, cells were exposed to overlapping spike peptides from SARS-CoV-2, HCoV-NL63, HCoV-OC43 and HCoV-229E. Study-wide results and limits: Researchers looked at relatively few convalescent patients and had no early post-infection timepoints.

Sequence data for DNA of cultured CD4+ T cells were generated by the Oncomine TCR Beta short-read assay. It was from cultured CD4+ T cells that genomic DNA was extracted. Each CDR3 protein is one row after TCRdb ran MiXCR on the PCR reads. Among under 9,000 distinct CDR3 sequences, about 71% were seen once, and the ten largest hold less than 40%. The CDR3 sequence is 13 residues long. Per the germline V gene, CDR1 is SNHLY and CDR2 is FYNNEI. The trim removed 10 bases at V and 7 bases at J, leaving 8 bases unmatched. Sequenced: CD4+ T cells from blood, cultured in vitro. The chain recombines TRBV2 with TRBJ2-7; TRBD1 agrees at 12 bases. The clonotype was recovered from a human donor in good health. CDR3 sequence: CATGTGGRWEQYF. The DNA of the CDR3 is TGTGCCACCGGGACAGGGGGCCGGTGGGAGCAGTACTTC.